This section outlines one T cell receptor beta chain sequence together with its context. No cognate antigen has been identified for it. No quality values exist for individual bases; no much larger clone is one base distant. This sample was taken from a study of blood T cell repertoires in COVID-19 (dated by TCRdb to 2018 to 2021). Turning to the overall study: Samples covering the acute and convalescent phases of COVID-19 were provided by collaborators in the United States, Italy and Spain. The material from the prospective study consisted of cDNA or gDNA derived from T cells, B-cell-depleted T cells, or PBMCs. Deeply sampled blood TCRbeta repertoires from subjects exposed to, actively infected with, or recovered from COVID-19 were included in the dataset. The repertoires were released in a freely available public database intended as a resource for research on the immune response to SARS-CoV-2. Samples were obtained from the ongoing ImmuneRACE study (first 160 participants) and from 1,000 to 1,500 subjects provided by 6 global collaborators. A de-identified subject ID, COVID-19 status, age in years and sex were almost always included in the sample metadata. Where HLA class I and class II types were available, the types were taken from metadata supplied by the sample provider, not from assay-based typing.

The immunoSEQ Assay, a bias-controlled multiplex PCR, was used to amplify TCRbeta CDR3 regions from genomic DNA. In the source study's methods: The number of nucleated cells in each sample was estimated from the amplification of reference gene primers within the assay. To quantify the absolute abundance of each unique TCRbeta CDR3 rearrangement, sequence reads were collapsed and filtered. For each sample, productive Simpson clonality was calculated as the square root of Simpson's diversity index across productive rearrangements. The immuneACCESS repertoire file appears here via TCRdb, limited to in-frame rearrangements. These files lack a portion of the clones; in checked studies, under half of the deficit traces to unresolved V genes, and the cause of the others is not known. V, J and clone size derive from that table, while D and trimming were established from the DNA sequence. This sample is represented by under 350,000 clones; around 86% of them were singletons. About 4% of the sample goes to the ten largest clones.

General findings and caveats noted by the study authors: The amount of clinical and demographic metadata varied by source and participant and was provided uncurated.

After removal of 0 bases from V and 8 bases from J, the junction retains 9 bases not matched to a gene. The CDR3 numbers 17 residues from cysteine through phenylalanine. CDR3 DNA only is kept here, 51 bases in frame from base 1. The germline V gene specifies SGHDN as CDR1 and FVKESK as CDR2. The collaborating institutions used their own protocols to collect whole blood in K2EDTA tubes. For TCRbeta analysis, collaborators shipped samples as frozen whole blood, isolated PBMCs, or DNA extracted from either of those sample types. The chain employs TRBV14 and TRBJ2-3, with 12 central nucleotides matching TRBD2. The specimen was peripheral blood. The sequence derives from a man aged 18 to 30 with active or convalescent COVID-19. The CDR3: CASSQDLGLAGSGTQYF. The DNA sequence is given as TGTGCCAGCAGCCAAGATCTAGGACTAGCGGGATCTGGTACGCAGTATTTT.